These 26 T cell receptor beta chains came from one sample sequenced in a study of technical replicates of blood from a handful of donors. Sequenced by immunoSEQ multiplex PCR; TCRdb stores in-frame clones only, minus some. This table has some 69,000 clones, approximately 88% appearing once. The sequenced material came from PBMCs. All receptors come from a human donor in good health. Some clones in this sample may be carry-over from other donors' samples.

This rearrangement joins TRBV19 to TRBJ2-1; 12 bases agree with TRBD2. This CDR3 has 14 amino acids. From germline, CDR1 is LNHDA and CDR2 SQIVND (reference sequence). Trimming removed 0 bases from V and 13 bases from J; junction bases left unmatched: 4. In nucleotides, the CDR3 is TGTGCCAGTAGTATAGAGAGACTAGCGGGGGCCCAGTTCTTC. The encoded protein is CASSIERLAGAQFF.

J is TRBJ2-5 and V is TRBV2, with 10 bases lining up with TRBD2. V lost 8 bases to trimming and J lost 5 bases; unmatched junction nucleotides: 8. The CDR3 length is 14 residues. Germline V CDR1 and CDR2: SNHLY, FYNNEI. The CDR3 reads CASYKAGGIETQYF. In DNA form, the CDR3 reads TGTGCCAGCTATAAAGCGGGGGGGATTGAGACCCAGTACTTC.

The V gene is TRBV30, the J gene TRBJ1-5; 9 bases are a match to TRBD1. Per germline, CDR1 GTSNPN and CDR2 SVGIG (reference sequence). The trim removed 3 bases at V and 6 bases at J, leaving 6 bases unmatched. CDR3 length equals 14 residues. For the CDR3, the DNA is TGTGCCTGGAGATTGACAGGGGGGGGTCAGCCCCAGCATTTT. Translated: CAWRLTGGGQPQHF. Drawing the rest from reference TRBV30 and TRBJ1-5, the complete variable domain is SQTIHQWPATLVQPVGSPLSLECTVEGTSNPNLYWYRQAAGRGLQLLFYSVGIGQISSEVPQNLSASRPQDRQFILSSKKLLLSDSGFYLCAWRLTGGGQPQHFGDGTRLSIL.

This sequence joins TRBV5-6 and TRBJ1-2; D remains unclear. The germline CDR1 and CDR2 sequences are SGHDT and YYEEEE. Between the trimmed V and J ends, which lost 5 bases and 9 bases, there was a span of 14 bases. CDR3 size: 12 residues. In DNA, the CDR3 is TGTGCCAGCAGGGCCCCTCCGGGGAGCTACACCTTC. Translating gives CASRAPPGSYTF.

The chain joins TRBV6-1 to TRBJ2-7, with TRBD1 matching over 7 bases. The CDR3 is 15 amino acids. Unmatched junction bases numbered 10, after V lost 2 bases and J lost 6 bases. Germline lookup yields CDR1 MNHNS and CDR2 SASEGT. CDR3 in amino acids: CASSESRQGLREQYF. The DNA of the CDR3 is TGTGCCAGCAGTGAAAGCCGACAGGGTTTGCGCGAGCAGTACTTC.

The DNA for the CDR3 is TGCGCCAGCAGCTTGGGGACGGACTCCACTGGCTACACCTTC. Translating gives CASSLGTDSTGYTF. This rearrangement joins TRBV5-1 to TRBJ1-2, with no clear D. Germline V gives CDR1 SGHRS, CDR2 YFSETQ. V was shortened by 0 bases and J by 7 bases, with 13 bases between the two germline ends. The CDR3 is made up of 14 amino acids.

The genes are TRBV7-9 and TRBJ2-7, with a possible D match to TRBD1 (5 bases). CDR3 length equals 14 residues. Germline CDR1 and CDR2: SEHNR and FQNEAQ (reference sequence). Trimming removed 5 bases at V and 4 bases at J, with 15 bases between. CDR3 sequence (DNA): TGTGCCAGCAGCCTACAGGTTCCCCCATACGAGCAGTACTTC. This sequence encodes CASSLQVPPYEQYF.

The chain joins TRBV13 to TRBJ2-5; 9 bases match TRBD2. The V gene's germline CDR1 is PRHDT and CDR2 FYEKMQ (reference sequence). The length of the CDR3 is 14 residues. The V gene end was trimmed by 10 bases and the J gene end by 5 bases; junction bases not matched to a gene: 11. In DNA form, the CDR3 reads TGTGCCACCAAACGGGCGGGAGGGCTGGAGACCCAGTACTTC. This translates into CATKRAGGLETQYF. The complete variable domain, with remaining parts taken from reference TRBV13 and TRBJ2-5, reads AAGVIQSPRHLIKEKRETATLKCYPIPRHDTVYWYQQGPGQDPQFLISFYEKMQSDKGSIPDRFSAQQFSDYHSELNMSSLELGDSALYFCATKRAGGLETQYFGPGTRLLVL.

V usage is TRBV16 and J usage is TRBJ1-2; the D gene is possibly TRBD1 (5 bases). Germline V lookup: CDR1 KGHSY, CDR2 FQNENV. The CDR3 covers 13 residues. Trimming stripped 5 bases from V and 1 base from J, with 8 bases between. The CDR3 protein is CASSSTVNYGYTF. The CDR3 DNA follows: TGTGCCAGCAGCTCGACAGTTAACTATGGCTACACCTTC. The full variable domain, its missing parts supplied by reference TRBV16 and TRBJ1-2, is GEEVAQTPKHLVRGEGQKAKLYCAPIKGHSYVFWYQQVLKNEFKFLISFQNENVFDETGMPKERFSAKCLPNSPCSLEIQATKLEDSAVYFCASSSTVNYGYTFGSGTRLTVV.

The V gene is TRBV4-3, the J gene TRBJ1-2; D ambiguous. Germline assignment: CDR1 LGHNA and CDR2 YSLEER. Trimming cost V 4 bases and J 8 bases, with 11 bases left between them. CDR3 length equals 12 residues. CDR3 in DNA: TGCGCCAGCAGCCGGGCGGGATGGGGCTACACCTTC. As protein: CASSRAGWGYTF.

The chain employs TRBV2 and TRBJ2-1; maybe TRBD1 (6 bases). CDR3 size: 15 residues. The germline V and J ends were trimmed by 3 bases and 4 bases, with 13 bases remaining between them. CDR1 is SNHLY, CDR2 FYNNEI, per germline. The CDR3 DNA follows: TGTGCCAGCAGTGAGGTCAGGGGTAATTACAATGAGCAGTTCTTC. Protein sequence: CASSEVRGNYNEQFF. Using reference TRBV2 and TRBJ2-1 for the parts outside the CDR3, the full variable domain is EPEVTQTPSHQVTQMGQEVILRCVPISNHLYFYWYRQILGQKVEFLVSFYNNEISEKSEIFDDQFSVERPDGSNFTLKIRSTKLEDSAMYFCASSEVRGNYNEQFFGPGTRLTVL.

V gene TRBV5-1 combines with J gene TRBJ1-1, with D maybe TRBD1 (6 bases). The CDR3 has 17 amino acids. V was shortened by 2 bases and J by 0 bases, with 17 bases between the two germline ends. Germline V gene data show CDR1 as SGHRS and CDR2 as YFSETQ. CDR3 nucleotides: TGCGCCAGCAGCTTCATGGGGTCCCGACAGGTGAACACTGAAGCTTTCTTT. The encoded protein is CASSFMGSRQVNTEAFF.

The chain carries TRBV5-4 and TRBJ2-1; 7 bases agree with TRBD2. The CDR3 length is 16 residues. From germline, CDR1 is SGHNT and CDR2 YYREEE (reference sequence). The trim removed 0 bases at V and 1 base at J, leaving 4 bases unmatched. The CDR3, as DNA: TGTGCCAGCAGCTTGGAGGCGGGAGCGTCCTACAATGAGCAGTTCTTC. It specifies CASSLEAGASYNEQFF. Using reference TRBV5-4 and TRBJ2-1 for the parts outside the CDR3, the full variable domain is ETGVTQSPTHLIKTRGQQVTLRCSSQSGHNTVSWYQQALGQGPQFIFQYYREEENGRGNFPPRFSGLQFPNYSSELNVNALELDDSALYLCASSLEAGASYNEQFFGPGTRLTVL.

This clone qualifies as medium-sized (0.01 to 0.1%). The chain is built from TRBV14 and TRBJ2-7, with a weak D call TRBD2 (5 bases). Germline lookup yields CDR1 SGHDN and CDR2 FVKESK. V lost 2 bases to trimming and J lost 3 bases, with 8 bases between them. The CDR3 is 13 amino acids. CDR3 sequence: CASSQRGIYEQYF. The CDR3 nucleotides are TGTGCCAGCAGCCAACGAGGGATCTACGAGCAGTACTTC.

CDR3 in DNA: TGTGCCAGCTCACCTGGACAGGGTCGGGCCGGGGAGCTGTTTTTT. It yields the protein CASSPGQGRAGELFF. The J gene is TRBJ2-2, the V gene TRBV18, with 8 nucleotides matching TRBD1. The CDR3 loop spans 15 amino acids. Trimming removed 3 bases from V and 6 bases from J; junction bases left unmatched: 6. The germline gives CDR1 KGHSH, CDR2 LQKENI.

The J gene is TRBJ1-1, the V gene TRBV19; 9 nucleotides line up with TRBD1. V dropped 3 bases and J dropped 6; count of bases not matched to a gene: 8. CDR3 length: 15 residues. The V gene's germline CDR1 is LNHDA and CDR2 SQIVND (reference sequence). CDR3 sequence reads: CASSIQTGGYAEAFF. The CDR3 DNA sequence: TGTGCCAGTAGTATCCAGACAGGGGGTTACGCTGAAGCTTTCTTT.

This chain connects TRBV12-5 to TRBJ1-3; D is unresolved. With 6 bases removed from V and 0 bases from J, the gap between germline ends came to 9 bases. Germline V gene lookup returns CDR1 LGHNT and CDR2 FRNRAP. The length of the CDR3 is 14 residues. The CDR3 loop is CASGPRSSGNTIYF. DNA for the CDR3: TGTGCTAGTGGCCCCCGTTCCTCTGGAAACACCATATATTTT.

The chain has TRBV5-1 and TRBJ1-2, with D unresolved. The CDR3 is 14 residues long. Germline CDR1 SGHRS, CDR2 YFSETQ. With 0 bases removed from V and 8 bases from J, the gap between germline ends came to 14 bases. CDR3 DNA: TGCGCCAGCAGCTTGGCCGGGATTACGGAAGGCTACACCTTC. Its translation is CASSLAGITEGYTF. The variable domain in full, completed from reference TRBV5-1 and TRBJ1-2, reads KAGVTQTPRYLIKTRGQQVTLSCSPISGHRSVSWYQQTPGQGLQFLFEYFSETQRNKGNFPGRFSGRQFSNSRSEMNVSTLELGDSALYLCASSLAGITEGYTFGSGTRLTVV.

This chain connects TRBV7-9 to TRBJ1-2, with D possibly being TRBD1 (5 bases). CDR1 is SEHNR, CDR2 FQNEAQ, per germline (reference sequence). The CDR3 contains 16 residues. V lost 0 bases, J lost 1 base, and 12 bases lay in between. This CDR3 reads CASSLAGGTYNYGYTF. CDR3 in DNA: TGTGCCAGCAGCTTAGCGGGAGGGACCTATAACTATGGCTACACCTTC.

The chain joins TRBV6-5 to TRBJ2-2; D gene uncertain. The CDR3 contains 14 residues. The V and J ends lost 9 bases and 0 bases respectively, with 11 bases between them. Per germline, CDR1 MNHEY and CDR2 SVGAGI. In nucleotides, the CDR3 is TGTGCCAGTCACCCCACAGCGAACACCGGGGAGCTGTTTTTT. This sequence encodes CASHPTANTGELFF.

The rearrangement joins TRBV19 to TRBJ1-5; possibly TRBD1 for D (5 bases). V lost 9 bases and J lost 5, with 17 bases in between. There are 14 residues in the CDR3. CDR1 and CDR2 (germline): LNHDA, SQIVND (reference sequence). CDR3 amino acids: CARVEPGRYQPQHF. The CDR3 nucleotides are TGTGCCAGAGTAGAGCCAGGGCGGTATCAGCCCCAGCATTTT.

CDR3: CASSLRTGVDLGGYEQYF. For the CDR3, the DNA is TGCGCCAGCAGCCTCAGGACAGGTGTTGACCTAGGGGGCTACGAGCAGTACTTC. V usage is TRBV4-1 and J usage is TRBJ2-7; TRBD1 matches 7 bases. The CDR3 length is 18 residues. Germline trimming cut 4 bases from V and 3 bases from J; bases unmatched to any gene: 18. Looked up from germline, CDR1 is MGHRA and CDR2 is YSYEKL.

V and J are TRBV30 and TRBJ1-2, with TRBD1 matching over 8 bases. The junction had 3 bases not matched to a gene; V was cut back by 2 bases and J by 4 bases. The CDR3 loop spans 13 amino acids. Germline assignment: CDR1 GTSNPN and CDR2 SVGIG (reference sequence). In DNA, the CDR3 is TGTGCCTGGAGTCCGGGACAGGCCTATGGCTACACCTTC. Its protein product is CAWSPGQAYGYTF.

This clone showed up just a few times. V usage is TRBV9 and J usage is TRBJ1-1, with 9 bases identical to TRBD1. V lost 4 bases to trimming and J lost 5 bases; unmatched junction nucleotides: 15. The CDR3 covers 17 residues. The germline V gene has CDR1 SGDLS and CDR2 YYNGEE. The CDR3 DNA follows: TGTGCCAGCAGCCCAACGGGCGACAGGGGGAGGTGGACTGAAGCTTTCTTT. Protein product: CASSPTGDRGRWTEAFF.

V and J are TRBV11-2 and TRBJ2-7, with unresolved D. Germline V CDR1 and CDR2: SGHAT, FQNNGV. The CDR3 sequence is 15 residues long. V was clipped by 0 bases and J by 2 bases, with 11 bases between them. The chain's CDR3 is CASSLDPGGAYEQYF. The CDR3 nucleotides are TGTGCCAGCAGCTTAGATCCCGGTGGAGCCTACGAGCAGTACTTC. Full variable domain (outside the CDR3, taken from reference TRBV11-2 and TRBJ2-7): EAGVAQSPRYKIIEKRQSVAFWCNPISGHATLYWYQQILGQGPKLLIQFQNNGVVDDSQLPKDRFSAERLKGVDSTLKIQPAKLEDSAVYLCASSLDPGGAYEQYFGPGTRLTVT.

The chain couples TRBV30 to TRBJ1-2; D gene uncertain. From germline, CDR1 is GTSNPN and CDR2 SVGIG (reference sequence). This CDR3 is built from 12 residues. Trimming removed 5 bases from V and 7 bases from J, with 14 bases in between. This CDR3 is CAWVRGVGGYTF. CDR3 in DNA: TGTGCCTGGGTCCGGGGAGTGGGTGGCTACACCTTC.